This TCR beta chain was sequenced during a study of blood T cell repertoires in COVID-19. CDR1 is SGHTA and CDR2 is FQGNSA in the germline V gene. Deletions cut 6 bases from V and 2 bases from J, with 10 bases between. The CDR3 is 14 amino acids. TCRdb's table, derived via immunoSEQ multiplex PCR, lists solely in-frame clones and lacks some. The sample has 130,000 or so clones; around 86% are singletons. The gene calls are TRBV7-2 and TRBJ2-2, with D possibly being TRBD2 (5 bases). The sequence came from a woman in her 50s who had recovered from COVID-19. What was sequenced was peripheral blood. CDR3: CASRLVPNTGELFF. DNA for the CDR3: TGTGCCAGCAGACTAGTCCCAAACACCGGGGAGCTGTTTTTT.